This T cell receptor (beta chain) was captured in a study of neurological immune-mediated disorders. This clonotype was observed many times. What it binds is unknown. TCRdb recomputed calls from the 5' RACE reads with MiXCR, one row per CDR3 protein. The sample shows about 60,000 distinct CDR3 sequences, about 3.7% of them seen only once. Study-wide results and caveats: Association with the multiple sclerosis repertoire cluster was not found for any clinical or MRI feature. One cluster of related CDR3 sequences contained, by phylogenetic grouping, the repertoires of 18 of 34 multiple sclerosis patients and formed a possible signature.

V was shortened by 0 bases and J by 1 base, with 7 bases between the two germline ends. The CDR3 consists of 14 residues. Germline assignment: CDR1 SGHRS and CDR2 YFSETQ. The chain recombines TRBV5-1 with TRBJ1-1; a weak D match, TRBD1 (5 bases). Input material: PBMCs. This clonotype originated in a woman between 45 and 60 years old with multiple sclerosis. Written as DNA, the CDR3 is TGCGCCAGCAGCTTGGGGACAAAGAACACTGAAGCTTTCTTT. As protein: CASSLGTKNTEAFF.